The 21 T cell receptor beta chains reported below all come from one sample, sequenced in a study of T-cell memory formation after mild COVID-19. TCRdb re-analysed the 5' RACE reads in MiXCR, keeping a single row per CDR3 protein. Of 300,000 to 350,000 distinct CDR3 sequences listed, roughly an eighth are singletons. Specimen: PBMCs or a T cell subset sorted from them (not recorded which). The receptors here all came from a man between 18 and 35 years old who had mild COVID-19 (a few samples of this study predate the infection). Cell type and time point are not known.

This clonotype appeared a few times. CDR3 protein: CASSPSGGGVTEAFF. In DNA form, the CDR3 reads TGTGCCAGCAGTCCGTCGGGAGGGGGCGTGACTGAAGCTTTCTTT. The chain is built from TRBV28 and TRBJ1-1, with 7 positions matching TRBD1. The CDR3 length is 15 residues. CDR1 and CDR2 (germline): MDHEN, SYDVKM. The V and J ends lost 5 bases and 5 bases, in that order; junction bases with no gene match: 11.

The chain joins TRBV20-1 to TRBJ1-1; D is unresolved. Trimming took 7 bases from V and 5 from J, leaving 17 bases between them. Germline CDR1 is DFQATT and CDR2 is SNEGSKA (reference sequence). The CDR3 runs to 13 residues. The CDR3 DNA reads TGCAGTGTCTCCTCCCCGGGGAGGACTGAAGCTTTCTTT. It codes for CSVSSPGRTEAFF.

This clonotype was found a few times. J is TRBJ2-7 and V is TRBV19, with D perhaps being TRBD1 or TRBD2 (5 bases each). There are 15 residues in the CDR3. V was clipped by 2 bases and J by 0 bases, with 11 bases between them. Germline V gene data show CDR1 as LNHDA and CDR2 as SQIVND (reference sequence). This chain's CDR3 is CASSIHRGLSYEQYF. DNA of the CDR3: TGTGCCAGTAGTATACACCGGGGCCTCTCCTACGAGCAGTACTTC.

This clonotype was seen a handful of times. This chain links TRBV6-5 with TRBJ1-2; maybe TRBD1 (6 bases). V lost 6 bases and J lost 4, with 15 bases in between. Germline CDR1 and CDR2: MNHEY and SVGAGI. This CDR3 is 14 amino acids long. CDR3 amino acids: CASRKDRNSYGYTF. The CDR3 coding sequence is TGTGCCAGCAGGAAGGACAGAAACTCCTATGGCTACACCTTC.

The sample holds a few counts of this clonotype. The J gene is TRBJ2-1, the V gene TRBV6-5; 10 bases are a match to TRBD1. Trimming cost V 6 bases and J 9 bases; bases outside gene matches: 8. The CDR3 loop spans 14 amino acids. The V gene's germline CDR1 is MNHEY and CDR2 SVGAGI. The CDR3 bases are TGTGCCAGCAGCGGACAGGGGGGGCCTTTTGAGCAGTTCTTC. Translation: CASSGQGGPFEQFF.

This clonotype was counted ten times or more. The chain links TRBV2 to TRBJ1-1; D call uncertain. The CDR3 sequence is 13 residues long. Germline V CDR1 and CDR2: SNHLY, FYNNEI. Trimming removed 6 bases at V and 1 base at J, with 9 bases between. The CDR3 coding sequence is TGTGCCAGCAGCGCCACAGCGAACACTGAAGCTTTCTTT. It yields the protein CASSATANTEAFF.

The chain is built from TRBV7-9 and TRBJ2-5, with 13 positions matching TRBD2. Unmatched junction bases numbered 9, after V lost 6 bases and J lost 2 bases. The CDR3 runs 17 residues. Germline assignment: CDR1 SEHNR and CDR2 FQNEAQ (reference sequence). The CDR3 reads CASRRTSGGTLQETQYF. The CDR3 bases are TGTGCCAGCAGGAGGACTAGCGGGGGCACCCTACAAGAGACCCAGTACTTC.

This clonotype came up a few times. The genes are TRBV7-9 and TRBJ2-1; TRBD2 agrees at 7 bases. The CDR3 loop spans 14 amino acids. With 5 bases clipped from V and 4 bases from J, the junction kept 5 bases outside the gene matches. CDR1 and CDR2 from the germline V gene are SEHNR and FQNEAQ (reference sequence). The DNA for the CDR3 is TGTGCCAGCAGCCCGGGAGGTTTTTACAATGAGCAGTTCTTC. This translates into CASSPGGFYNEQFF.

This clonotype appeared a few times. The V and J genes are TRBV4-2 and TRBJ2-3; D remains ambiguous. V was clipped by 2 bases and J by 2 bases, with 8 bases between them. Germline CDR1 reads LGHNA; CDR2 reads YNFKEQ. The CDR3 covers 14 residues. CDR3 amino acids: CASSQSIDTDTQYF. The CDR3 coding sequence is TGTGCCAGCAGCCAAAGTATCGACACAGATACGCAGTATTTT.

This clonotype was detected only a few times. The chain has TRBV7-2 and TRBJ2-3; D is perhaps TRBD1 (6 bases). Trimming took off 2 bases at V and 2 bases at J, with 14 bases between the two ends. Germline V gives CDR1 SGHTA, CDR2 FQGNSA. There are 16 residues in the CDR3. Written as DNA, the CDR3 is TGTGCCAGCAGCTTAACCCGACAGGTCCCCACAGATACGCAGTATTTT. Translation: CASSLTRQVPTDTQYF. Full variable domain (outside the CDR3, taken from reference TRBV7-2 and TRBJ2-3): GAGVSQSPSNKVTEKGKDVELRCDPISGHTALYWYRQSLGQGLEFLIYFQGNSAPDKSGLPSDRFSAERTGGSVSTLTIQRTQQEDSAVYLCASSLTRQVPTDTQYFGPGTRLTVL.

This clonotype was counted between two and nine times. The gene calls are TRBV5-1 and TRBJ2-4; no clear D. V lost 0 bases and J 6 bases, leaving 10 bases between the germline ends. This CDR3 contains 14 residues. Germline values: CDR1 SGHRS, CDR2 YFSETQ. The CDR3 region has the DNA TGCGCCAGCAGCTTGGCCACGGCTTCAAACATTCAGTACTTC. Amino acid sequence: CASSLATASNIQYF.

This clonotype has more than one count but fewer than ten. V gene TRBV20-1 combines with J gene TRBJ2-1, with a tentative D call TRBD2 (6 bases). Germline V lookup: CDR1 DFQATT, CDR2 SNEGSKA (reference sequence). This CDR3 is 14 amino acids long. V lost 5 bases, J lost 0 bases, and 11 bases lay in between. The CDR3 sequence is CSAQAGSSYNEQFF. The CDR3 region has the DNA TGCAGTGCTCAGGCGGGGAGCTCCTACAATGAGCAGTTCTTC.

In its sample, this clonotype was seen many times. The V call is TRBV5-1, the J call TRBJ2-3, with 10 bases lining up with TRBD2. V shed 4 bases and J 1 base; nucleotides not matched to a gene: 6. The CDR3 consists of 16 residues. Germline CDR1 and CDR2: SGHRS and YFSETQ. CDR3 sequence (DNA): TGCGCCAGCAGCCCCATCCTAGCGGGAGGCACAGATACGCAGTATTTT. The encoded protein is CASSPILAGGTDTQYF.

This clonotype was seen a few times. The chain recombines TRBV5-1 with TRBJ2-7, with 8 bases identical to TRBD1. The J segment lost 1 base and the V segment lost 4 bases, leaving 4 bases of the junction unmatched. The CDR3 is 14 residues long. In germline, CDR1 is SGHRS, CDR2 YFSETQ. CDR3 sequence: CASSIQGVSYEQYF. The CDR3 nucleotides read TGCGCCAGCAGCATACAGGGGGTATCCTACGAGCAGTACTTC. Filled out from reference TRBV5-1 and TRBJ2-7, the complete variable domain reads KAGVTQTPRYLIKTRGQQVTLSCSPISGHRSVSWYQQTPGQGLQFLFEYFSETQRNKGNFPGRFSGRQFSNSRSEMNVSTLELGDSALYLCASSIQGVSYEQYFGPGTRLTVT.

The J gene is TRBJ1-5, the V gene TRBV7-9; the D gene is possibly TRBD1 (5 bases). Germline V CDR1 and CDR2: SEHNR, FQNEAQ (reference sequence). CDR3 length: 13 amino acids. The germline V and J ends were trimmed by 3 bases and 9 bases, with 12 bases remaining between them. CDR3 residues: CASSLGQGGPQHF. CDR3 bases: TGTGCCAGCAGCTTGGGCCAGGGAGGGCCCCAGCATTTT.

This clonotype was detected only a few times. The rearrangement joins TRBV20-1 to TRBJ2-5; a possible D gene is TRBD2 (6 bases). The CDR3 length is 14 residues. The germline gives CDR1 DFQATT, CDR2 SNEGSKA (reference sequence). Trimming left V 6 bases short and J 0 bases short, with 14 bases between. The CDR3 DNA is TGCAGTGCCCGGGACTTACGGGACCAAGAGACCCAGTACTTC. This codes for CSARDLRDQETQYF.

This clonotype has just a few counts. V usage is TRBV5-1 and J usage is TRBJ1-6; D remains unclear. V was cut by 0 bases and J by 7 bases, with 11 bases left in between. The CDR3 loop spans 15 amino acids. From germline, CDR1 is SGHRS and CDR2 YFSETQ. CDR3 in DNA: TGCGCCAGCAGCTTGGCCGGAGGAAGGAATTCACCCCTCCACTTT. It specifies CASSLAGGRNSPLHF.

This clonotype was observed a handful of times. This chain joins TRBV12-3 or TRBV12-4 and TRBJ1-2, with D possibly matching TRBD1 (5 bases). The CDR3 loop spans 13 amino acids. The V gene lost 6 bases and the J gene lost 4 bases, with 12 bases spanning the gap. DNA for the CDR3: TGTGCCAGCAGCTCCTGGGGCGGCTATGGCTACACCTTC. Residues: CASSSWGGYGYTF.

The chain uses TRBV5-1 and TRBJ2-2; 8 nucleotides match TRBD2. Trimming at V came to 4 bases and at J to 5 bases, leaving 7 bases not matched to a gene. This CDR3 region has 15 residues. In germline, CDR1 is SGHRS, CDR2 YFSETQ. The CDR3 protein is CASSGTGGPTGELFF. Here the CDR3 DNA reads TGCGCCAGCAGCGGAACGGGGGGGCCAACCGGGGAGCTGTTTTTT.

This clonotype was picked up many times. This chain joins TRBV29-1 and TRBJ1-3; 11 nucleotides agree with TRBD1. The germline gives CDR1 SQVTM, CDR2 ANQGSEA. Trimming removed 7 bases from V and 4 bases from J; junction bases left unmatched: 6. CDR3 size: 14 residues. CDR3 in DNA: TGCAGCGCCGGACAGGGGGCGTCGGGAAACACCATATATTTT. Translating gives CSAGQGASGNTIYF.

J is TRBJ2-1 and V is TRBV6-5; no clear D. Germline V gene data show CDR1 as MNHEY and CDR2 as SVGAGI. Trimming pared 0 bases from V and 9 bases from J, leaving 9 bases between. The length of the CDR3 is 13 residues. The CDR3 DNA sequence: TGTGCCAGCAGTTACTCGAGTAGGGTTGAGCAGTTCTTC. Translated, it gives CASSYSSRVEQFF.